A few counts support the clone carrying this T cell receptor beta chain. The antigen remains unidentified. In TCRdb, the reads were re-called with MiXCR into one record per CDR3 protein. The sample yields more than 200,000 distinct CDR3 sequences, roughly 10% seen once. The CDR3 consists of 14 residues. V lost 5 bases, J lost 6 bases, and 17 bases lay in between. Germline values: CDR1 SGHTA, CDR2 FQGNSA. This record belongs to a study of T cell repertoires in cytomegalovirus infection. Across the study: In public TCR beta signatures, there were indications of both CMV infection and matching HLA type. General study findings and limits: Accumulated public TCR beta family frequency recognized individuals carrying CMV together with the relevant HLA. Clonotype analysis showed dominance of the ex vivo response by HLA-C-restricted CMV-specific TCR beta clonotypes.

Sequencing input: PBMCs. The genes are TRBV7-2 and TRBJ2-7; D is ambiguous. The source of this sequence is a human donor in good health (CMV status not recorded). Some clones in this sample may be carry-over from other donors' samples. The CDR3 spells CASSQIALPLEQYF. The CDR3 DNA is TGTGCCAGCAGCCAAATCGCCTTACCGCTCGAGCAGTACTTC.